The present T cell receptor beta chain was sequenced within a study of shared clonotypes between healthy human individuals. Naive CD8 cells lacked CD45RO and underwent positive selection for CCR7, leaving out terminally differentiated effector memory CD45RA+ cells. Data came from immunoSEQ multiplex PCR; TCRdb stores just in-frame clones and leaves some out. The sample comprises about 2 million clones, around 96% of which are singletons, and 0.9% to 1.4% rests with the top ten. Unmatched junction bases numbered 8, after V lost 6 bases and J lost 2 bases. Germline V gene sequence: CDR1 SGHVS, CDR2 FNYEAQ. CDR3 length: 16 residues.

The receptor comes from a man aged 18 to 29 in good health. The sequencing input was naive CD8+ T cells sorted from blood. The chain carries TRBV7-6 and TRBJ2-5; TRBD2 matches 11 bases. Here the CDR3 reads CASSSPGLAVQETQYF. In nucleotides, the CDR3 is TGTGCCAGCAGTTCCCCGGGACTAGCGGTACAAGAGACCCAGTACTTC.